These T cell receptor beta chains were read from a single sample in a study of immune cell composition in non-small cell lung cancer. Sequencing was performed with immunoSEQ multiplex PCR; in TCRdb, only in-frame clones are kept and a portion is missing. The profile shows 6,000 to 8,500 clones, 68% of them singletons. The sequenced sample consisted of lung tumor tissue. The source of these receptors is a human donor with non-small cell lung cancer. The CDR3 runs from the conserved cysteine through the conserved F or W.

J gene	V gene	CDR3 protein
TRBJ1-2	TRBV5-1	CASSFGQGVGYTF
TRBJ2-7	TRBV7-8	CASSLLAGAGTANYEQYF
TRBJ1-3	TRBV27	CASSRGGSGNTIYF
TRBJ1-5	TRBV6-5	CASRTGYGNQPQHF
TRBJ1-6	TRBV11-2	CASSIRQGFTNSPLHF
TRBJ2-2	TRBV28	CASSHRGHSTGELFF
TRBJ2-3	TRBV6-4	CASSAGGHTDTQYF
TRBJ2-2	TRBV6-5	CASRRTSGGPGELFF
TRBJ1-1	TRBV15	CATSRDQGRVYQVTEAFF
TRBJ2-1	TRBV11-2	CASSLGGGAFNEQFF